These 3 T cell receptor beta chains originate from one sample sequenced in a study of T cells in localized non-small cell lung cancer. Profiling relied on immunoSEQ multiplex PCR, and the TCRdb table lists in-frame clones only, not all of them. The table includes about 78,000 clones, 80% to 90% detected once. Sample: peripheral blood, taken before any cancer treatment. These receptors all stem from a man between 40 and 75 years old with stage I lung adenocarcinoma.

The table lists this clone with a few counts. The rearrangement joins TRBV2 to TRBJ1-5; D possibly corresponds to TRBD1 (6 bases). The CDR3 length is 14 residues. Trimming took 5 bases from V and 1 from J, leaving 9 bases between them. From germline, CDR1 is SNHLY and CDR2 FYNNEI. In nucleotides, the CDR3 is TGTGCCAGCAGTTCGGGGACAAGCAATCAGCCCCAGCATTTT. Residues: CASSSGTSNQPQHF.

With regard to this clone: The same CDR3 arises from other DNA sequences in this sample as well. The chain combines TRBV5-1 with TRBJ1-1; D perhaps matches TRBD1 (5 bases). Germline-derived CDR1 and CDR2 are SGHRS and YFSETQ. The CDR3 covers 14 residues. V was clipped by 2 bases and J by 0 bases, with 8 bases between them. The CDR3 here is CASSFGGMNTEAFF. The DNA for the CDR3 is TGCGCCAGCAGCTTTGGGGGAATGAACACTGAAGCTTTCTTT.

The chain carries TRBV5-1 and TRBJ2-1; the D is unclear. V gave up 0 bases and J gave up 8 bases, with 12 bases separating them. Germline CDR1 is SGHRS and CDR2 is YFSETQ. The CDR3 is made up of 14 amino acids. The CDR3 bases are TGCGCCAGCAGCTTGGGATGGGGATTAGATGAGCAGTTCTTC. Amino acids: CASSLGWGLDEQFF.